What follows are 21 T cell receptor beta chains derived from one specimen sequenced in a study of OX40 agonist ivuxolimab in advanced cancers. The protocol was immunoSEQ multiplex PCR, while the TCRdb copy is restricted to in-frame clones and leaves out a portion. The sample yields some 72,000 clones, approximately 80% seen once. This specimen was CD4+ or CD8+ T cells sorted from blood, taken in a trial of the OX40 agonist ivuxolimab. These receptor sequences come from an adult with an advanced solid tumor such as melanoma, head and neck, liver or kidney cancer.

Remarks on this clone: An end of the junction differs from the germline gene, which may be a read error. The V call is TRBV6-1, the J call TRBJ1-2; D not resolved. CDR3 length: 9 residues. The germline V gene has CDR1 MNHNS and CDR2 SASEGT. The CDR3 DNA reads as TGTGCCAGCAGTGAAGCGGGCCTCTTC. Its protein product is CASSEAGLF.

This clone was picked up a small number of times. This chain links TRBV7-9 with TRBJ1-1, with 7 bases identical to TRBD1. J gave up 0 bases and V 4 bases, and 5 bases lay outside the gene matches. Germline-derived CDR1 and CDR2 are SEHNR and FQNEAQ (reference sequence). CDR3 length: 15 amino acids. CDR3 bases: TGTGCCAGCAGCTGGGACAGTACTATGAACACTGAAGCTTTCTTT. Its translation: CASSWDSTMNTEAFF.

The V and J genes are TRBV5-6 and TRBJ2-7, with TRBD1 matching over 8 bases. CDR3 length: 14 residues. CDR1 SGHDT and CDR2 YYEEEE come from the germline V gene. V was pared by 3 bases and J by 2 bases, with 4 bases of the junction left unmatched. In DNA, the CDR3 is TGTGCCAGCAGCTCCCAGACAGGGGCCTACGAGCAGTACTTC. This codes for CASSSQTGAYEQYF.

This chain uses TRBV5-4 with TRBJ2-1; D call uncertain. Trimming took off 3 bases at V and 4 bases at J, with 8 bases between the two ends. The CDR3 totals 13 residues. The germline CDR1 and CDR2 sequences are SGHNT and YYREEE (reference sequence). The CDR3 spells CASSSVVYNEQFF. The CDR3 region has the DNA TGTGCCAGCAGCTCAGTGGTATACAATGAGCAGTTCTTC.

The genes are TRBV4-2 and TRBJ2-5; D remains unclear. The length of the CDR3 is 15 residues. CDR1 is LGHNA, CDR2 YNFKEQ, per germline. Trimming took 4 bases from V and 1 from J, leaving 13 bases between them. The CDR3 region has the DNA TGTGCCAGCAGCCCGTTTGACACCCCCCAAGAGACCCAGTACTTC. This encodes CASSPFDTPQETQYF.

The table lists this clone with a few counts. This sequence joins TRBV27 and TRBJ2-7; either TRBD1 or TRBD2 may fit D (5 bases each). CDR1 and CDR2 from the germline V gene are MNHEY and SMNVEV (reference sequence). CDR3 length: 15 residues. V lost 5 bases to trimming and J lost 6 bases, with 20 bases between them. CDR3 sequence: CASSAPGTASSEQYF. The CDR3, as DNA: TGTGCCAGCAGTGCCCCCGGGACGGCGAGTAGCGAGCAGTACTTC.

The chain joins TRBV6-5 to TRBJ1-4, with 7 nucleotides matching TRBD1. CDR3 size: 13 residues. CDR1 is MNHEY and CDR2 is SVGAGI in the germline V gene. V dropped 5 bases and J dropped 7; count of bases not matched to a gene: 4. Here the CDR3 DNA reads TGTGCCAGCAGTCGGACAGGCGGTGAAAAACTGTTTTTT. Translated: CASSRTGGEKLFF.

The chain is built from TRBV19 and TRBJ2-1, with 9 positions matching TRBD1. Unmatched junction bases numbered 6, after V lost 3 bases and J lost 9 bases. Germline V gene data show CDR1 as LNHDA and CDR2 as SQIVND (reference sequence). The CDR3 has 14 amino acids. For the CDR3, the DNA is TGTGCCAGTAGTATTGGGACAGGGTATGGTGAGCAGTTCTTC. Amino acid sequence: CASSIGTGYGEQFF.

The V call is TRBV13, the J call TRBJ1-1; unclear D gene. Germline CDR1 is PRHDT and CDR2 is FYEKMQ (reference sequence). V lost 8 bases, J lost 4 bases, and 17 bases lay in between. The CDR3 extends over 14 amino acids. The CDR3 DNA is TGTGCCAGCTCCTTTCGGGCGCGCGGCACTGAAGCTTTCTTT. It encodes CASSFRARGTEAFF.

The V and J genes are TRBV7-8 and TRBJ1-5, with D possibly being TRBD1 (5 bases). Germline V gene sequence: CDR1 SGHVS, CDR2 FQNEAQ. This CDR3 is 15 amino acids long. The germline V and J ends were trimmed by 2 bases and 0 bases, with 8 bases remaining between them. CDR3 in DNA: TGTGCCAGCAGCTTATCAACAGGTAGCAATCAGCCCCAGCATTTT. It encodes CASSLSTGSNQPQHF.

The chain links TRBV6-1 to TRBJ1-1; 7 bases agree with TRBD1. This CDR3 is 13 amino acids long. Unmatched junction bases numbered 6, after V lost 6 bases and J lost 5 bases. The germline V gene encodes CDR1 MNHNS and CDR2 SASEGT. The CDR3 sequence: CASSYIQGTEAFF. The CDR3 DNA follows: TGTGCCAGCAGCTACATACAGGGGACTGAAGCTTTCTTT.

The chain is built from TRBV4-1 and TRBJ1-5; D remains unclear. Between the trimmed V and J ends, which lost 5 bases and 0 bases, there was a span of 11 bases. Germline CDR1 is MGHRA and CDR2 is YSYEKL. CDR3 length equals 15 residues. DNA for the CDR3: TGCGCCAGCAGCTCAACCGATAATAGCAATCAGCCCCAGCATTTT. Amino acids: CASSSTDNSNQPQHF.

V gene TRBV30 combines with J gene TRBJ2-5; 8 bases fit TRBD1. The germline gives CDR1 GTSNPN, CDR2 SVGIG (reference sequence). This CDR3 has 13 amino acids. J lost 4 bases, V lost 5 bases, and 6 bases had no gene match. In DNA form, the CDR3 reads TGTGCCTGGGGACAGGGAGCAATAGAGACCCAGTACTTC. It specifies CAWGQGAIETQYF.

This sequence joins TRBV7-3 and TRBJ2-2; TRBD2 agrees at 7 bases. The V gene end was trimmed by 5 bases and the J gene end by 1 base; junction bases not matched to a gene: 7. The CDR3 has 16 residues. Germline CDR1 SGHTA, CDR2 FQGTGA. CDR3 residues: CASSPTGGGNTGELFF. The CDR3 nucleotides read TGTGCCAGCAGCCCAACGGGAGGAGGGAACACCGGGGAGCTGTTTTTT.

This chain connects TRBV15 to TRBJ1-4, with no clear D. Trimming left V 0 bases short and J 8 bases short, with 13 bases between. This CDR3 comprises 15 residues. Germline CDR1 reads LNHNV; CDR2 reads YYDKDF (reference sequence). The CDR3 spells CATSRDWPRGEKLFF. The CDR3 coding sequence is TGTGCCACCAGCAGAGATTGGCCCCGAGGGGAAAAACTGTTTTTT. Supplemented by reference TRBV15 and TRBJ1-4, the full variable domain reads DAMVIQNPRYQVTQFGKPVTLSCSQTLNHNVMYWYQQKSSQAPKLLFHYYDKDFNNEADTPDNFQSRRPNTSFCFLDIRSPGLGDTAMYLCATSRDWPRGEKLFFGSGTQLSVL.

The chain combines TRBV7-9 with TRBJ2-7, with TRBD2 matching over 11 bases. Looked up from germline, CDR1 is SEHNR and CDR2 is FQNEAQ (reference sequence). This CDR3 comprises 16 residues. Trimming cost V 4 bases and J 2 bases; bases outside gene matches: 7. CDR3 DNA: TGTGCCAGCAGCTCCTATAGCGGGAGGGGGACCTACGAGCAGTACTTC. Translation: CASSSYSGRGTYEQYF.

The V gene is TRBV7-2, the J gene TRBJ2-1, with 7 nucleotides matching TRBD2. The CDR3 loop spans 14 amino acids. Trimming at V came to 4 bases and at J to 8 bases, leaving 8 bases not matched to a gene. The germline gives CDR1 SGHTA, CDR2 FQGNSA. The CDR3 reads CASSYWGGIDEQFF. The CDR3 DNA reads TGTGCCAGCAGCTACTGGGGGGGAATAGATGAGCAGTTCTTC.

This clone showed up just once. The chain combines TRBV7-8 with TRBJ2-1; TRBD2 matches at 7 bases. Germline V gene lookup returns CDR1 SGHVS and CDR2 FQNEAQ. The length of the CDR3 is 18 residues. V lost 0 bases and J lost 6; bases outside the gene matches: 14. CDR3 sequence: CASSLARGWREYFNEQFF. CDR3 DNA sequence: TGTGCCAGCAGCTTAGCTAGGGGCTGGCGGGAGTATTTCAATGAGCAGTTCTTC.

This chain links TRBV19 with TRBJ1-2; 7 bases align to TRBD1. The CDR3 consists of 14 residues. CDR1 and CDR2 (germline): LNHDA, SQIVND (reference sequence). After removal of 7 bases from V and 2 bases from J, the junction contained 7 bases not matched to a gene. The CDR3 sequence is CASTFPGQNYGYTF. The DNA for the CDR3 is TGTGCCAGTACCTTCCCGGGACAGAACTATGGCTACACCTTC.

J is TRBJ1-5 and V is TRBV10-3; D is perhaps TRBD1 (5 bases). This CDR3 is 14 amino acids long. Germline V CDR1 and CDR2: ENHRY, SYGVKD. Deletions cut 4 bases from V and 6 bases from J, with 13 bases between. The CDR3 bases are TGTGCCATCAGTGGTTCGGGGGAAACTCAGCCCCAGCATTTT. It is translated as CAISGSGETQPQHF.

The chain joins TRBV9 to TRBJ2-1; the match to TRBD2 covers 13 bases. The trim removed 4 bases at V and 5 bases at J, leaving 6 bases unmatched. The CDR3 length is 16 residues. CDR1 SGDLS and CDR2 YYNGEE come from the germline V gene. The CDR3 bases are TGTGCCAGCAGCTTAACTAGCGGGAGGGACCACAATGAGCAGTTCTTC. Amino acid sequence: CASSLTSGRDHNEQFF.